The TCR beta chain described here comes from a study of shared clonotypes between healthy human individuals. This CDR3 region has 16 residues. Germline CDR1 reads MNHEY; CDR2 reads SMNVEV (reference sequence). V gave up 4 bases and J gave up 3 bases; unmatched junction bases: 5. A note on this clone: Antigen specificity is unknown.

Study outcomes and limitations: What limited the represented genetic and exposure-history diversity was the small number of donors.

The assay was immunoSEQ multiplex PCR, and TCRdb's table has in-frame clones only and misses some. The sample records a few hundred thousand clones, just under 97% being singletons. CD45RO-negative cells were positively selected for CCR7, leaving out terminally differentiated effector memory CD45RA+ cells. V gene TRBV27 combines with J gene TRBJ2-2; 10 bases are shared with TRBD2. Sequencing used naive CD8+ T cells sorted from blood. This TCR was recovered from a woman under 40 in good health. CDR3 in amino acids: CASSYLAGADTGELFF. In nucleotides, the CDR3 is TGTGCCAGCAGTTACCTAGCGGGAGCGGACACCGGGGAGCTGTTTTTT.